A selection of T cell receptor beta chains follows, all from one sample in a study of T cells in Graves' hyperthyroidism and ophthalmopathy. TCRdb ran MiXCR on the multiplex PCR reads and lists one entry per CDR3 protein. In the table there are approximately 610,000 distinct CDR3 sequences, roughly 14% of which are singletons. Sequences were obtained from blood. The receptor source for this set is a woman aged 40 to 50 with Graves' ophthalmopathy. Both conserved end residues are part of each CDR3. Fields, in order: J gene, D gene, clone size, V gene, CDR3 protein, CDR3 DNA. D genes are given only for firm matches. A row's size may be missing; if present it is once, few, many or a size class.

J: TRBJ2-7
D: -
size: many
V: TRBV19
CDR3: CASSMGKDHYEQYF
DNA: TGTGCCAGTAGTATGGGGAAGGACCACTACGAGCAGTACTTC

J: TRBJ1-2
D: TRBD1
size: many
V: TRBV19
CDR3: CASTPPAGGSGYTF
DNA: TGTGCCAGTACCCCTCCGGCAGGGGGTTCGGGCTACACCTTC

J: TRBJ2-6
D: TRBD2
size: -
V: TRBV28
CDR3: CASSSWDGRGGPSGANVLTF
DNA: TGTGCCAGCAGTTCATGGGACGGGAGGGGGGGCCCCTCTGGGGCCAACGTCCTGACTTTC

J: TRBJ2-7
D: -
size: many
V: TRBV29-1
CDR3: CSVERSQGPYYEQYF
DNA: TGCAGCGTTGAAAGATCACAGGGCCCCTACTACGAGCAGTACTTC

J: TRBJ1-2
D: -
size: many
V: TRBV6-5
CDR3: CASSYPHPGPHGYTF
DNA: TGTGCCAGCAGTTACCCCCACCCCGGACCTCATGGCTACACCTTC

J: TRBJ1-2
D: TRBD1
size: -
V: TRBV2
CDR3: CASSYWDRDGYTF
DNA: TGTGCCAGCAGTTATTGGGACAGGGATGGCTACACCTTC

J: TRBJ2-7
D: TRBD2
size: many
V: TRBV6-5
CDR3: CASSSAGGISYEQYF
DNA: TGTGCCAGCAGTTCGGCGGGAGGGATTTCCTACGAGCAGTACTTC

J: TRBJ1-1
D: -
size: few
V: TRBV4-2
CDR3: CASSQGGGATEAFF
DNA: TGTGCCAGCAGCCAAGGCGGAGGGGCCACTGAAGCTTTCTTT

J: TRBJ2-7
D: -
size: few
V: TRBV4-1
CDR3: CASSQLETTTYEQYF
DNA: TGCGCCAGCAGCCAACTCGAAACGACGACCTACGAGCAGTACTTC

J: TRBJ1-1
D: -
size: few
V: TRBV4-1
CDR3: CASSQLRDLNTEAFF
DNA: TGCGCCAGCAGCCAGCTCAGGGATCTGAACACTGAAGCTTTCTTT

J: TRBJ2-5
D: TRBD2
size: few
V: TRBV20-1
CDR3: CSASGKRESEETQYF
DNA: TGCAGTGCTAGTGGCAAGCGGGAGTCTGAAGAGACCCAGTACTTC

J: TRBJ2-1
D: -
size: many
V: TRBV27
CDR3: CASSLGLGHNEQFF
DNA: TGTGCCAGCAGTTTAGGCCTAGGCCACAATGAGCAGTTCTTC

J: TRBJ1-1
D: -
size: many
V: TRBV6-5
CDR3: CASSYPRRPTGITEAFF
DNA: TGTGCCAGCAGTTACCCTCGAAGGCCGACTGGGATCACTGAAGCTTTCTTT

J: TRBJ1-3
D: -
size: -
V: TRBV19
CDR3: CASSIGGNSGNTIYF
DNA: TGTGCCAGTAGTATCGGTGGTAACTCTGGAAACACCATATATTTT

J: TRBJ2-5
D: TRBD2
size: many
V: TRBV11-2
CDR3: CASSLLAGAETQYF
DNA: TGTGCCAGCAGCTTACTAGCGGGAGCAGAGACCCAGTACTTC

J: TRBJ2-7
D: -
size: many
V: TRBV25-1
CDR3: CASSEFKGDEQYF
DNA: TGTGCCAGCAGTGAATTTAAAGGGGACGAGCAGTACTTC

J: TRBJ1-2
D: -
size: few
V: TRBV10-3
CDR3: CAISEGGGVYGYTF
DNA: TGTGCCATCAGTGAGGGGGGAGGCGTTTATGGCTACACCTTC

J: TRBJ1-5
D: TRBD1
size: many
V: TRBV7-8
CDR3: CASRLTGGAGQPQHF
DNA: TGTGCCAGCAGACTTACAGGGGGCGCAGGTCAGCCCCAGCATTTT

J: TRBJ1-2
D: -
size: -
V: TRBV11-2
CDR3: CASSARLVSGYTF
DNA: TGTGCCAGCAGCGCTAGGTTAGTCAGTGGCTACACCTTC

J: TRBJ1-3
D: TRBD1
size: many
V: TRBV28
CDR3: CASTRDSTLGNTIYF
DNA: TGTGCCAGCACCCGGGACAGCACACTTGGAAACACCATATATTTT

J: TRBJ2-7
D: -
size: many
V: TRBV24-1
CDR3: CATSGNSYEQYF
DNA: TGTGCCACCAGTGGAAACTCCTACGAGCAGTACTTC

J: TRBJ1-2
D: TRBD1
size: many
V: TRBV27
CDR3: CASSLDRGVHGYTF
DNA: TGTGCCAGCAGTCTCGACAGGGGAGTCCATGGCTACACCTTC